This T cell receptor beta chain was captured in a study of OX40 agonist ivuxolimab in advanced cancers. Turning to the study itself: Six ivuxolimab dose levels, 0.01 to 10 mg/kg, were given intravenously every 2 weeks.

Deletions cut 4 bases from V and 6 bases from J, with 10 bases between. This CDR3 is 12 amino acids long. Germline CDR1 and CDR2: MNHEY and SVGAGI. Repertoires were generated with immunoSEQ multiplex PCR, while TCRdb's copy carries only in-frame clones and drops some. This table has tens of thousands of clones, 91% appearing once. The material sequenced was CD4+ or CD8+ T cells sorted from blood, taken in a trial of the OX40 agonist ivuxolimab. The TCR comes from an adult with an advanced solid tumor such as melanoma, head and neck, liver or kidney cancer. J is TRBJ2-7 and V is TRBV6-5, with D perhaps TRBD1 (5 bases). The CDR3 is CASSSRVFEQYF. The DNA for the CDR3 is TGTGCCAGCAGTTCCAGGGTTTTCGAGCAGTACTTC.